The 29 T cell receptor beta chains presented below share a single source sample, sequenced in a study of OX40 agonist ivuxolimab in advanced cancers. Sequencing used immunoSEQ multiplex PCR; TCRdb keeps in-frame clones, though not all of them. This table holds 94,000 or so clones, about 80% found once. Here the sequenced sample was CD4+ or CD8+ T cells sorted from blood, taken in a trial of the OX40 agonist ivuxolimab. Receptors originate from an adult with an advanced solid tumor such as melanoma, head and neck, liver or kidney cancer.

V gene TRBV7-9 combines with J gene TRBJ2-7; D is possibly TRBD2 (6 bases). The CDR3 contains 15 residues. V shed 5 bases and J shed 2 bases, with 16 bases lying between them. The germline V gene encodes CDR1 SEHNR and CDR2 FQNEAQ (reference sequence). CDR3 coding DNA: TGTGCCAGCAGCACAGTAGATGGGAGGACCTACGAGCAGTACTTC. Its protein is CASSTVDGRTYEQYF.

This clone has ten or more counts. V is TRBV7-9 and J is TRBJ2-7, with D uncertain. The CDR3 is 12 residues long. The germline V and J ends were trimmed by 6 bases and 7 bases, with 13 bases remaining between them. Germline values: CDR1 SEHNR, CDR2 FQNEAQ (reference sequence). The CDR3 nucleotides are TGTGCCAGCAGAAAGAGTGAAAGAGAGCAGTACTTC. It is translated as CASRKSEREQYF.

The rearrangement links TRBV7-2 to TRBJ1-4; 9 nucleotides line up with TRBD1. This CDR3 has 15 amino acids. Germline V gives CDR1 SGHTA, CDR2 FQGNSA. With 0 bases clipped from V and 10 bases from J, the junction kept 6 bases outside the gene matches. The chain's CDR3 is CASSLATGGLSKLFF. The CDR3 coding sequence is TGTGCCAGCAGCTTAGCGACAGGGGGGCTATCAAAACTGTTTTTT.

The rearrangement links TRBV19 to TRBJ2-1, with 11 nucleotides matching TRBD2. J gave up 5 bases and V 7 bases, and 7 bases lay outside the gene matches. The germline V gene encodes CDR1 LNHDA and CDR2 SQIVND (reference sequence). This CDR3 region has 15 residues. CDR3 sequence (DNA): TGTGCCAGTACCCCGGGGGGACTAGCGGACAATGAGCAGTTCTTC. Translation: CASTPGGLADNEQFF.

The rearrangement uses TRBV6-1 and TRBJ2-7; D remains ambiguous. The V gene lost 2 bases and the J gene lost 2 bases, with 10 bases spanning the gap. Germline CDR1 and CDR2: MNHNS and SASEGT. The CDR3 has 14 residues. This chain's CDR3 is CASSEWASTYEQYF. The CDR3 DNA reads TGTGCCAGCAGTGAATGGGCCTCCACCTACGAGCAGTACTTC.

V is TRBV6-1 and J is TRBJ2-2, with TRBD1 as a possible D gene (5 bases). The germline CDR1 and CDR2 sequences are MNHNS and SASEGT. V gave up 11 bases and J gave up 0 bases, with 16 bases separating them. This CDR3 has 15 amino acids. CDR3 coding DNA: TGTGCCCACCGCCTCCAGGGAACGAACACCGGGGAGCTGTTTTTT. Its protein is CAHRLQGTNTGELFF.

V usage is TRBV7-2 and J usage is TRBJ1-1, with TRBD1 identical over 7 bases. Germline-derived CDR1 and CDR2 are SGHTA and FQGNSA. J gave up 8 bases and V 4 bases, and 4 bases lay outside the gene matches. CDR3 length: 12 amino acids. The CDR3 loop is CASSSPGQEAFF. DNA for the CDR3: TGTGCCAGCAGCTCCCCGGGACAGGAAGCTTTCTTT.

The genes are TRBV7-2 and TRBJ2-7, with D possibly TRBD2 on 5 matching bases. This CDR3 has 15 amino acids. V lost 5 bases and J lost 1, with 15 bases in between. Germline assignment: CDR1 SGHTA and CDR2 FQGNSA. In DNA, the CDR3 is TGTGCCAGCAGCCCTAAGGACCGCGGGTCCTACGAGCAGTACTTC. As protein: CASSPKDRGSYEQYF. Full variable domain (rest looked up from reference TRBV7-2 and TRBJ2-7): GAGVSQSPSNKVTEKGKDVELRCDPISGHTALYWYRQSLGQGLEFLIYFQGNSAPDKSGLPSDRFSAERTGGSVSTLTIQRTQQEDSAVYLCASSPKDRGSYEQYFGPGTRLTVT.

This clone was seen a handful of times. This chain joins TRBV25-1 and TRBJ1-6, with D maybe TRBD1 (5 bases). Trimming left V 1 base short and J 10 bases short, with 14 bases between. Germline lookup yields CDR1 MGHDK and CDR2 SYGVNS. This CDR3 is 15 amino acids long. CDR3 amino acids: CASSESRGSPSPLHF. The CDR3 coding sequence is TGTGCCAGCAGTGAATCACGGGGGAGTCCCTCACCCCTCCACTTT.

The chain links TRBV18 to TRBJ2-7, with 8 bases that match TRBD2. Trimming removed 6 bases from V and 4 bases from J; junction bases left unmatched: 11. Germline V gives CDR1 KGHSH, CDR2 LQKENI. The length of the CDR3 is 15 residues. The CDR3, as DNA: TGTGCCAGCTCGACAACGGGGGGGGATCGGTACGAGCAGTACTTC. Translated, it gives CASSTTGGDRYEQYF.

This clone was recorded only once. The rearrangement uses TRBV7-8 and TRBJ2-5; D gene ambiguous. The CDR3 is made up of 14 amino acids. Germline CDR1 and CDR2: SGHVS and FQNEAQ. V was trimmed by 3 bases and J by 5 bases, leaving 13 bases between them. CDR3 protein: CASSLIAASETQYF. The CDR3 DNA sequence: TGTGCCAGCAGCTTGATCGCGGCATCTGAGACCCAGTACTTC.

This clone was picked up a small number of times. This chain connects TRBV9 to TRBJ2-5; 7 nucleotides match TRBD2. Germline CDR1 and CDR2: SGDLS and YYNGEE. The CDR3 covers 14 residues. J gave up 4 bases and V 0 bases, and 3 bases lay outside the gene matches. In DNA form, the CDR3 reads TGTGCCAGCAGCGTAGACGGGGGGAGAGAGACCCAGTACTTC. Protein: CASSVDGGRETQYF.

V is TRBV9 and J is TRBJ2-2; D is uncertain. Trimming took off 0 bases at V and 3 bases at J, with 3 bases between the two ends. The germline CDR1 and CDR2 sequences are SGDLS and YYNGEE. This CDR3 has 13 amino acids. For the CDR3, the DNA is TGTGCCAGCAGCGTAGTGGACACCGGGGAGCTGTTTTTT. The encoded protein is CASSVVDTGELFF.

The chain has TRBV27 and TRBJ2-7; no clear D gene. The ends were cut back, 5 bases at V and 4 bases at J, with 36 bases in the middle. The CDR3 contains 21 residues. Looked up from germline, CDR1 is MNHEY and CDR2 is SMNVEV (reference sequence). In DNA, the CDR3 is TGTGCCAGCAGTCTCTACGCGGACCCCGGATGGGCTTTAGGTTCAGGATACGAGCAGTACTTC. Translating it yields CASSLYADPGWALGSGYEQYF.

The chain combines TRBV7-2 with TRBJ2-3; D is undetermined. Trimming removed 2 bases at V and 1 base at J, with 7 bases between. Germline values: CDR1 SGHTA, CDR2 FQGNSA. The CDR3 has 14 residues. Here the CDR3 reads CASSLTGGTDTQYF. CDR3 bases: TGTGCCAGCAGCTTAACCGGCGGCACAGATACGCAGTATTTT. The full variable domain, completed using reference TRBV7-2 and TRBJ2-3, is GAGVSQSPSNKVTEKGKDVELRCDPISGHTALYWYRQSLGQGLEFLIYFQGNSAPDKSGLPSDRFSAERTGGSVSTLTIQRTQQEDSAVYLCASSLTGGTDTQYFGPGTRLTVL.

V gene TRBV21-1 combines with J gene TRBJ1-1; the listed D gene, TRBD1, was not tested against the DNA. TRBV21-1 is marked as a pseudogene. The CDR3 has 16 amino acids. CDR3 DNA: TGTGCCAGCAGGGCGCAGTTAGACACAATTCGCACTGAAGCTTTCTTT. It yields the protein CASRAQLDTIRTEAFF.

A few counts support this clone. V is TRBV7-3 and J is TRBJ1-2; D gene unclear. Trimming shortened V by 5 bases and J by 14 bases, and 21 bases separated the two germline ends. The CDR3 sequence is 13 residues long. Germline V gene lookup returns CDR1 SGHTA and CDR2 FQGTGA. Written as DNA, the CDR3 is TGTGCCAGCAGCGCACTGACTAATCCTAGCTTAACCTTC. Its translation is CASSALTNPSLTF.

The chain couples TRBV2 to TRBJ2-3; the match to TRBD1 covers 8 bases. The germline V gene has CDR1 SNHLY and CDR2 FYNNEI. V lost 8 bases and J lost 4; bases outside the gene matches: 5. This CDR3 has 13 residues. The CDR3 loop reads CASAGQGPDTQYF. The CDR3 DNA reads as TGTGCCAGCGCCGGACAGGGCCCAGATACGCAGTATTTT. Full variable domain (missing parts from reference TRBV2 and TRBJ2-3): EPEVTQTPSHQVTQMGQEVILRCVPISNHLYFYWYRQILGQKVEFLVSFYNNEISEKSEIFDDQFSVERPDGSNFTLKIRSTKLEDSAMYFCASAGQGPDTQYFGPGTRLTVL.

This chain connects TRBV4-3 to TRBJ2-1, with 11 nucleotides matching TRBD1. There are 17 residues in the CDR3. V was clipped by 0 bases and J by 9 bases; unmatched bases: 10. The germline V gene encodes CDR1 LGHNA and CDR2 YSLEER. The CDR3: CASSQDLPSDRGPEQFF. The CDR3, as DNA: TGCGCCAGCAGCCAAGATCTCCCTTCGGACAGGGGGCCTGAGCAGTTCTTC.

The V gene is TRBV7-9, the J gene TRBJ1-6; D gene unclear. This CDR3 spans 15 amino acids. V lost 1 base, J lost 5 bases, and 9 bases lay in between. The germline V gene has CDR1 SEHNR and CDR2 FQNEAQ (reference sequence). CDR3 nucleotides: TGTGCCAGCAGCTTAGACGAGGGCAATAATTCACCCCTCCACTTT. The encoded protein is CASSLDEGNNSPLHF.

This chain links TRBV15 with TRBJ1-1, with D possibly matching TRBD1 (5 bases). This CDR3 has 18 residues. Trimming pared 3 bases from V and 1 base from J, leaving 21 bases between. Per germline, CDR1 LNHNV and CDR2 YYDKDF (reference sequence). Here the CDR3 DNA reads TGTGCCACCAGCAGTACTGAGCGACAGTTAATTTGGAACACTGAAGCTTTCTTT. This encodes CATSSTERQLIWNTEAFF. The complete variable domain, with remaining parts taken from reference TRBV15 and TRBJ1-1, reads DAMVIQNPRYQVTQFGKPVTLSCSQTLNHNVMYWYQQKSSQAPKLLFHYYDKDFNNEADTPDNFQSRRPNTSFCFLDIRSPGLGDTAMYLCATSSTERQLIWNTEAFFGQGTRLTVV.

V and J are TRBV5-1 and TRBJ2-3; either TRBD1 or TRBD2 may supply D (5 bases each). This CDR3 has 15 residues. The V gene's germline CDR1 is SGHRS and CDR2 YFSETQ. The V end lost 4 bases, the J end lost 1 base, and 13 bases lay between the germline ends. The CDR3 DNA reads TGCGCCAGCAGCAACCCGGGACCACGCACAGATACGCAGTATTTT. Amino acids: CASSNPGPRTDTQYF. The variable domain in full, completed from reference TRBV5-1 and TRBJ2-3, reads KAGVTQTPRYLIKTRGQQVTLSCSPISGHRSVSWYQQTPGQGLQFLFEYFSETQRNKGNFPGRFSGRQFSNSRSEMNVSTLELGDSALYLCASSNPGPRTDTQYFGPGTRLTVL.

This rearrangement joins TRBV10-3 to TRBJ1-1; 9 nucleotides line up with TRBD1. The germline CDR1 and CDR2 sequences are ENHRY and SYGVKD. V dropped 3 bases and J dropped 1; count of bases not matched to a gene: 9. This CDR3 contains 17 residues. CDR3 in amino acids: CAISEWWDRATNTEAFF. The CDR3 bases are TGTGCCATCAGTGAATGGTGGGACAGGGCGACGAACACTGAAGCTTTCTTT.

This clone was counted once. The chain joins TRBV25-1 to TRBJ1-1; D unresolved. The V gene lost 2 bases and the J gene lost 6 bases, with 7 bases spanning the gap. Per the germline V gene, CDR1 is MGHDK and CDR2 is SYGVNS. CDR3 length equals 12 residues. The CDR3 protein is CASSELGSEAFF. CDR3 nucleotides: TGTGCCAGCAGTGAACTCGGGTCTGAAGCTTTCTTT.

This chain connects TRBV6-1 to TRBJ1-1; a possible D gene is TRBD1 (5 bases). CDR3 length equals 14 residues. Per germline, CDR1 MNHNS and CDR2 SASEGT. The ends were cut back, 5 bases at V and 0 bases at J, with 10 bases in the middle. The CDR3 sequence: CASSRKGVNTEAFF. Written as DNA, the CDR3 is TGTGCCAGCAGTCGGAAAGGGGTGAACACTGAAGCTTTCTTT.

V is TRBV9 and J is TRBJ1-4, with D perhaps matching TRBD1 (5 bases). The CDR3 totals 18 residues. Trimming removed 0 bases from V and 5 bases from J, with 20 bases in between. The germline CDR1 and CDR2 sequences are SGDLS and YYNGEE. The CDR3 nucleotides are TGTGCCAGCAGCGTAGACCCGGGCGCGGGGCAAATGAATGAAAAACTGTTTTTT. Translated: CASSVDPGAGQMNEKLFF.

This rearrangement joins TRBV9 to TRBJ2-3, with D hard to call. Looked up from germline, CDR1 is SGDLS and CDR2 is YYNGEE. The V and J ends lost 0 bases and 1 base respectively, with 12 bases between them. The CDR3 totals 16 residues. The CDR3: CASSVARNLGTDTQYF. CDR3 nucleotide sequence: TGTGCCAGCAGCGTAGCCAGAAACTTAGGCACAGATACGCAGTATTTT. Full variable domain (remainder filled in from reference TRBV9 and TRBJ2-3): DSGVTQTPKHLITATGQRVTLRCSPRSGDLSVYWYQQSLDQGLQFLIQYYNGEERAKGNILERFSAQQFPDLHSELNLSSLELGDSALYFCASSVARNLGTDTQYFGPGTRLTVL.

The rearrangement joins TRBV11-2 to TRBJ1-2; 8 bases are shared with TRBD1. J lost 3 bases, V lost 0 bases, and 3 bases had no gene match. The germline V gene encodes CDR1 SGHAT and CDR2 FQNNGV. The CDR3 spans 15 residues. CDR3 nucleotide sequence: TGTGCCAGCAGCTTAGAGGGACAGGCCGACTATGGCTACACCTTC. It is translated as CASSLEGQADYGYTF.

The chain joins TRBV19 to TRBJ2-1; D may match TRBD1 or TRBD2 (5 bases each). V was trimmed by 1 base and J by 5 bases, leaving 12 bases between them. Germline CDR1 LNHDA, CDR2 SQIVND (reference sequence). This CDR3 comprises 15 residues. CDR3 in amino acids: CASSIGGTPDNEQFF. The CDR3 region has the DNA TGTGCCAGTAGTATAGGGGGGACCCCAGACAATGAGCAGTTCTTC. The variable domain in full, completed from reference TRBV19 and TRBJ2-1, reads DGGITQSPKYLFRKEGQNVTLSCEQNLNHDAMYWYRQDPGQGLRLIYYSQIVNDFQKGDIAEGYSVSREKKESFPLTVTSAQKNPTAFYLCASSIGGTPDNEQFFGPGTRLTVL.